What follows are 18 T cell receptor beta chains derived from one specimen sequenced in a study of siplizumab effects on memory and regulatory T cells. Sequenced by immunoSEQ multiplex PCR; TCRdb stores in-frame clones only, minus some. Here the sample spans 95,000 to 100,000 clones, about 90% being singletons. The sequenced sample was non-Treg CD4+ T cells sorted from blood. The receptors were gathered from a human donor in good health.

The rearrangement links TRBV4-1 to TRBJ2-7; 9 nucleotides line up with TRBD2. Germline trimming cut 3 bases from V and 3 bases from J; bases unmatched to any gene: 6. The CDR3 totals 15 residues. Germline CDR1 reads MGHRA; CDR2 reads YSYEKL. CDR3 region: CASSQVRSGSYEQYF. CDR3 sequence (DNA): TGCGCCAGCAGCCAGGTTCGTAGCGGGAGCTACGAGCAGTACTTC.

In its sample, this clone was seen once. The CDR3 here is CATCRNTGELFF. CDR3 nucleotide sequence: TGTGCCACCTGCCGGAACACCGGGGAGCTGTTTTTT. V is TRBV10-3 and J is TRBJ2-2, with D uncertain. Germline assignment: CDR1 ENHRY and CDR2 SYGVKD. V shed 10 bases and J shed 1 base, with 7 bases lying between them. CDR3 length: 12 residues.

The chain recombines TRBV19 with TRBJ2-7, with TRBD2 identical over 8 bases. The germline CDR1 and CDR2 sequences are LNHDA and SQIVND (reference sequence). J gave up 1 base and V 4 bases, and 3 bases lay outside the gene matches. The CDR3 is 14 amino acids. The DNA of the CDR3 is TGTGCCAGTAGTACCGCGGGGGGATCCTACGAGCAGTACTTC. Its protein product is CASSTAGGSYEQYF.

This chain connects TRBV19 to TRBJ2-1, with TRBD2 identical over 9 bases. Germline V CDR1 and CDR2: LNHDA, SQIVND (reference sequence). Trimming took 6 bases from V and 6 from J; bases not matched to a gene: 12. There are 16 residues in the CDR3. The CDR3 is CASSQEAGGFSNEQFF. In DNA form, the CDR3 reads TGTGCCAGTAGCCAAGAAGCGGGAGGATTTAGCAATGAGCAGTTCTTC.

DNA of the CDR3: TGTGCCAGCTCACGGCCCGGATCGCGCACAGATACGCAGTATTTT. The encoded protein is CASSRPGSRTDTQYF. V usage is TRBV18 and J usage is TRBJ2-3; D gene uncertain. Trimming removed 4 bases at V and 1 base at J, with 12 bases between. Germline V CDR1 and CDR2: KGHSH, LQKENI. The CDR3 totals 15 residues.

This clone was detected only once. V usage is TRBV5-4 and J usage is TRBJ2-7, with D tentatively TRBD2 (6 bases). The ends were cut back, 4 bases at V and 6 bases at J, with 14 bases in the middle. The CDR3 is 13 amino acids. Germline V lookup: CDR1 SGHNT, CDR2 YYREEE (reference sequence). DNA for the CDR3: TGTGCCAGCAGCCCCGGGAGCCCCTCCGAGCAGTACTTC. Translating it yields CASSPGSPSEQYF.

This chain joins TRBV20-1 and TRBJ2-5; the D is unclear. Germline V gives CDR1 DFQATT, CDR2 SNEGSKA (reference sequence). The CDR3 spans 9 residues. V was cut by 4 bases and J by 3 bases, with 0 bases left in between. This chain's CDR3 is CSAKETQYF. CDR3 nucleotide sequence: TGCAGTGCTAAAGAGACCCAGTACTTC.

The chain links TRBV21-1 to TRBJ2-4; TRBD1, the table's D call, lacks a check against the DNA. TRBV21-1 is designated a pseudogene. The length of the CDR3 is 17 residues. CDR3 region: CASNTYGQVVTKNIQYF. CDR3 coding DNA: TGTGCCAGCAATACATACGGACAGGTTGTGACCAAAAACATTCAGTACTTC.

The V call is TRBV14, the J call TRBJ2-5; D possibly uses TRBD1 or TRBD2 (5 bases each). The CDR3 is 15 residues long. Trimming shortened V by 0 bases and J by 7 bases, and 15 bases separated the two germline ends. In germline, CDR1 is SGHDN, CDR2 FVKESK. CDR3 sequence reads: CASSQDRRDLGTQYF. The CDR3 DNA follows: TGTGCCAGCAGCCAAGATCGAAGGGACCTAGGGACCCAGTACTTC. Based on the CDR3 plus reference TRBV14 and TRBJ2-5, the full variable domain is EAGVTQFPSHSVIEKGQTVTLRCDPISGHDNLYWYRRVMGKEIKFLLHFVKESKQDESGMPNNRFLAERTGGTYSTLKVQPAELEDSGVYFCASSQDRRDLGTQYFGPGTRLLVL.

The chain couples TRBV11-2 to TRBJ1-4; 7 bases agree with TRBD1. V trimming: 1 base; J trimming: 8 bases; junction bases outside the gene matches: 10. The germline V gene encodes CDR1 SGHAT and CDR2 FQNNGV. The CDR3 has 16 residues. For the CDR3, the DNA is TGTGCCAGCAGCTTAGGCAGGGGGACCGCCAGGGAAAAACTGTTTTTT. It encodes CASSLGRGTAREKLFF.

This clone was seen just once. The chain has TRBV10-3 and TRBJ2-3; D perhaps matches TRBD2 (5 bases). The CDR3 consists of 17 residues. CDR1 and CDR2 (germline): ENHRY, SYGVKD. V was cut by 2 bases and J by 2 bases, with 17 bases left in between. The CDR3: CAISETPGIRPTDTQYF. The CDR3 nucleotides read TGTGCCATCAGTGAGACACCGGGGATACGACCCACAGATACGCAGTATTTT.

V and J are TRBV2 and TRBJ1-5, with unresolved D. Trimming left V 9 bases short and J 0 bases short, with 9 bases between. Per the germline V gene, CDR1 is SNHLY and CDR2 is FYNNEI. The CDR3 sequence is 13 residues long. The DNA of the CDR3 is TGTGCCAGTCAGGAAGATAGCAATCAGCCCCAGCATTTT. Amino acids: CASQEDSNQPQHF. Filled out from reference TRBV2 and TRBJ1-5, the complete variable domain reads EPEVTQTPSHQVTQMGQEVILRCVPISNHLYFYWYRQILGQKVEFLVSFYNNEISEKSEIFDDQFSVERPDGSNFTLKIRSTKLEDSAMYFCASQEDSNQPQHFGDGTRLSIL.

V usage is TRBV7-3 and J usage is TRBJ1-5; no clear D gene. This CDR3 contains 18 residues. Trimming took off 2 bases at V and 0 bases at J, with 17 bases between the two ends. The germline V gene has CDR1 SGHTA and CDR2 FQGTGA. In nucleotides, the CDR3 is TGTGCCAGCAGCTTACCTACGGTCTTCTGGTATAGCAATCAGCCCCAGCATTTT. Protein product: CASSLPTVFWYSNQPQHF.

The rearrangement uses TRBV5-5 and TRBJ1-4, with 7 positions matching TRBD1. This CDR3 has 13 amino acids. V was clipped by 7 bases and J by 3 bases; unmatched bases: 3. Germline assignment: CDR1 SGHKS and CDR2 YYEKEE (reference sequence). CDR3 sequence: CASFGTANEKLFF. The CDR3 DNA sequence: TGTGCCAGCTTCGGGACAGCTAATGAAAAACTGTTTTTT.

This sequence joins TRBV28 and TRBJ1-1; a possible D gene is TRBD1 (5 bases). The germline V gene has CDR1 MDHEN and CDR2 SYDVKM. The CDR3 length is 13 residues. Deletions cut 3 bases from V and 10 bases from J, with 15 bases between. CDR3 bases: TGTGCCAGCAGTTTCAACGGACAAACGATAGCTTTCTTT. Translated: CASSFNGQTIAFF.

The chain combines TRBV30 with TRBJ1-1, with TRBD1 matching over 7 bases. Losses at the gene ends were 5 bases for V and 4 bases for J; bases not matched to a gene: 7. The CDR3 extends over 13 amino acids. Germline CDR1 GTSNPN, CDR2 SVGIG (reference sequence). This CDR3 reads CAWASGQTTEAFF. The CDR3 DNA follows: TGTGCCTGGGCCTCGGGACAGACCACTGAAGCTTTCTTT.

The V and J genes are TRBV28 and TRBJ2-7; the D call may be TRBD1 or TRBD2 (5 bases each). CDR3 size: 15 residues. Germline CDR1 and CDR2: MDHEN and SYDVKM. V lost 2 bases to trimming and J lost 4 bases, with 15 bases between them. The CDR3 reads CASSLRGTTTYEQYF. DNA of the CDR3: TGTGCCAGCAGTTTACGTGGGACCACCACTTACGAGCAGTACTTC.

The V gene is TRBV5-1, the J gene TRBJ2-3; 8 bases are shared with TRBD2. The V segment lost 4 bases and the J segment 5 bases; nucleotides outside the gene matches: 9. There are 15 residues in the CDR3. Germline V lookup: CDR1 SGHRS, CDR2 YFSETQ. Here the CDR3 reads CASSPSLLAGDTQYF. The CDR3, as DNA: TGCGCCAGCAGCCCCTCTCTCCTAGCGGGAGATACGCAGTATTTT.